Included here is one T cell receptor beta chain sequence, with context. This clonotype has more than one count but fewer than ten. What this receptor recognizes is not known. Base qualities are not provided; no much larger clone lies one nucleotide away. Sequenced on an Illumina NovaSeq 6000. TCRalpha and TCRbeta cDNA libraries were built by 5'RACE with constant-segment primers, adding sample barcodes and unique molecular identifiers. RNA was extracted from every sample with Trizol reagent. Libraries were amplified in two PCR steps, with a second sample barcode and Illumina TruSeq adapters added in the second step. Sequencing of libraries was performed on an Illumina NovaSeq with 2 x 150 bp paired-end reads. In the original analysis: With migec v1.2.7, reads were demultiplexed and then collapsed into UMI-guided consensus sequences. Using mixcr v2.1.11, the UMI consensuses were aligned to TRA and TRB V and J templates and assembled into clonotypes. A clonotype was counted as expanded or contracted only if both edgeR and NoisET called the change significant, with noise models trained on biological replicates. For edgeR calls, the cutoffs were a false discovery rate-adjusted p below 0.01 and a log2 fold-change threshold of 1. As an exploratory analysis of dynamics, max-normalized trajectories of the 1000 most abundant clonotypes were examined with PCA combined with hierarchical clustering. Separately sequenced CD4+ and CD8+ repertoires were used to assign a CD4 or CD8 phenotype to each responding clone. The public sequencing data were trimmed at Q25 with fastp and processed into clonotypes with MiXCR by TCRdb, which kept only in-frame beta chains. CDR3 protein duplicates are merged, each entry listing the most common genes and DNA. V and J calls and clone size were set by TCRdb, not the authors. In this sample the table shows 250,000 to 350,000 distinct CDR3 sequences, roughly an eighth of which occur a single time. The ten largest clones represent 21% of the sample.

The data are from a study of T-cell memory formation after mild COVID-19 (TCRdb year 2021). With respect to the entire study: TCR sequence clusters from the two donors were found to be largely donor specific. In two donors, T-cell clones that expanded and contracted after mild COVID-19 were followed by sequencing TCRalpha and TCRbeta repertoires longitudinally. The cohort comprised two young, previously healthy adult volunteers, one female and one male. The full study reports these points: Contracting CD4+ clones appeared mostly in the CM and EM memory subsets, whereas CD8+ clones were enriched in EMRA. Some responding clones were found in pre-infection memory, which suggests that pre-existing cross-reactive memory T cells took part in the SARS-CoV-2 response. Clones that contracted from day 15 to 85 showed balanced CD4/CD8 phenotypes, whereas a second wave of clones that expanded from day 15 to 37 leaned towards CD4+. SARS-CoV-2 specificity was not confirmed for the second-wave clones peaking on day 37. The study covered only a couple of mild cases, and larger cohorts including severe cases with pre-infection samples were considered necessary.

Ficoll-Paque density gradient centrifugation was used to isolate PBMCs. The CDR3 covers 11 residues, taking in both the cysteine and the phenylalanine. Of the read, only the CDR3 DNA is kept; its 33 bases are in frame from base 1. V loses 7 bases, J loses 2 bases, and the germline ends lie 4 bases apart. For CDR1 and CDR2, the germline V gene (reference sequence) lists MNHNY and SVGAGI. This receptor was identified in a man younger than 35 who had mild COVID-19 (a few samples of this study predate the infection). The sample titles of this study are shuffled in the database, so cell type and time point are left out; the donor was told from shared clones. The sequenced sample consisted of PBMCs or a T cell subset sorted from them (not recorded which). The rearranged chain carries TRBV6-6 and TRBJ2-3; no D gene can be assigned with confidence. The CDR3 loop reads CASKVTDTQYF. The nucleotide sequence is given as TGTGCCAGCAAAGTCACAGATACGCAGTATTTT.